This paragraph covers one TCR beta chain sequence. The sample originates from a study of blood T cell repertoires in COVID-19. Overall study: T cells, B-cell-depleted T cells, or PBMCs provided the cDNA or gDNA that served as material.

Profiling relied on immunoSEQ multiplex PCR, and the TCRdb table lists in-frame clones only, not all of them. Of 100,000 to 150,000 clones in the sample, around 89% were seen once. J gave up 7 bases and V 4 bases, and 5 bases lay outside the gene matches. Germline V gene lookup returns CDR1 SGHDT and CDR2 YYEEEE. This CDR3 is 14 amino acids long. The material sequenced was peripheral blood. The V gene is TRBV5-6, the J gene TRBJ1-2; 12 nucleotides match TRBD1. The source is a man between 70 and 80 years old with active COVID-19. The CDR3 spells CASSRGQGALGYTF. The CDR3 DNA reads TGTGCCAGCAGCCGGGGACAGGGGGCACTTGGCTACACCTTC.